Below are 7 T cell receptor beta chains sequenced from a single sample in a study of cytomegalovirus exposure and HLA in healthy donors. Both 60 Vbeta primers and 13 Jbeta primers went into the PCR. Only in-frame clones appear in the TCRdb table, and some are missing; sequencing was by immunoSEQ multiplex PCR. The sample lists approximately 200,000 clones, more than 70% occurring once. Sequencing was performed on PBMCs. These receptors were taken from a human donor in good health.

The table lists this clone with a count of one. This chain joins TRBV7-2 and TRBJ1-2; 8 bases agree with TRBD1. V trimming: 4 bases; J trimming: 2 bases; junction bases outside the gene matches: 3. This CDR3 contains 14 residues. CDR1 is SGHTA and CDR2 is FQGNSA in the germline V gene. This CDR3 reads CASSYRTGNYGYTF. The DNA for the CDR3 is TGTGCCAGCAGCTATAGGACAGGGAACTATGGCTACACCTTC. Variable domain in full (rest from reference TRBV7-2 and TRBJ1-2): GAGVSQSPSNKVTEKGKDVELRCDPISGHTALYWYRQSLGQGLEFLIYFQGNSAPDKSGLPSDRFSAERTGGSVSTLTIQRTQQEDSAVYLCASSYRTGNYGYTFGSGTRLTVV.

The CDR3 region is CASSGTGGNTIYF. The CDR3 nucleotides are TGTGCCAGCAGTGGGACAGGCGGAAACACCATATATTTT. The rearrangement joins TRBV2 to TRBJ1-3, with 7 bases fitting TRBD1. This CDR3 is 13 amino acids long. V dropped 4 bases and J dropped 4; count of bases not matched to a gene: 1. Germline CDR1 reads SNHLY; CDR2 reads FYNNEI.

This chain uses TRBV5-5 with TRBJ2-5; D remains unclear. There are 13 residues in the CDR3. Trimming removed 4 bases from V and 3 bases from J, with 10 bases in between. Germline lookup yields CDR1 SGHKS and CDR2 YYEKEE (reference sequence). This CDR3 reads CASSRGREETQYF. The CDR3 nucleotides are TGTGCCAGCAGCCGAGGCCGGGAAGAGACCCAGTACTTC.

This clone was seen a handful of times. The chain uses TRBV18 and TRBJ1-2; D is unclear. Trimming took 2 bases from V and 4 from J, leaving 14 bases between them. Germline V gives CDR1 KGHSH, CDR2 LQKENI. This CDR3 is 15 amino acids long. The CDR3 protein is CASSPTREGGYGYTF. The CDR3 DNA sequence: TGTGCCAGCTCACCAACAAGAGAGGGAGGCTATGGCTACACCTTC.

The J gene is TRBJ2-7, the V gene TRBV5-1; TRBD2 matches at 13 bases. The germline V gene has CDR1 SGHRS and CDR2 YFSETQ. V gave up 4 bases and J gave up 4 bases; unmatched junction bases: 8. This CDR3 has 16 residues. The CDR3 region is CASSPGLAGAAYEQYF. The DNA of the CDR3 is TGCGCCAGCAGCCCAGGACTAGCGGGAGCCGCTTACGAGCAGTACTTC.

The gene calls are TRBV5-1 and TRBJ2-5, with 9 bases fitting TRBD2. The CDR3 runs 13 residues. The germline V gene encodes CDR1 SGHRS and CDR2 YFSETQ. V shed 4 bases, J shed 7 bases, and the junction held 5 bases outside the gene matches. CDR3 bases: TGCGCCAGCAGCGACGGGACTAGCTCGACCCAGTACTTC. Translating it yields CASSDGTSSTQYF.

V usage is TRBV10-1 and J usage is TRBJ2-7; 8 nucleotides align to TRBD2. The germline gives CDR1 WNHNN, CDR2 SYGVQD (reference sequence). V shed 4 bases and J 5 bases; nucleotides not matched to a gene: 7. The CDR3 contains 14 residues. DNA of the CDR3: TGCGCCAGCAGTGCCGGGAGGGAGGGAAACGAGCAGTACTTC. It yields the protein CASSAGREGNEQYF.